The rows below give T cell receptor delta chains drawn from one sample of a study of gamma-delta chains in newborns, infants, children. TCRdb re-processed the reads via CATT. The data show 4,000 or so delta-chain clones, approximately 2% seen once. The source material was blood. The receptors derive from a child who was a newborn, infant or young child, either healthy, febrile or measles-vaccinated (not recorded which). CDR3s include the opening cysteine and the closing phenylalanine or tryptophan. Fields, in order: CDR3 DNA, CDR3 protein, CDR3 length, V gene, D gene, clone size, J gene. D genes are given only for firm matches. Some rows have no size entry. The others give once, few or many, or a class for an expanded clone.

TGTGCCTGTGACACTATCTGGGGGACCCCCTCCTGGGACACCCGACAGATGTTTTTC | CACDTIWGTPSWDTRQMFF | 19 | TRDV2 | TRDD3 | large | TRDJ3
TGTGCCTGTGACACCGTACTGGGGGATACGCGACCAAGCTCCTGGGACACCCGACAGATGTTTTTC | CACDTVLGDTRPSSWDTRQMFF | 22 | TRDV2 | TRDD3 | - | TRDJ3
TGTGCTCTTGGGGACTCCATTTCCGTAAGTGGGGGATACGGCGATAAACTCATCTTT | CALGDSISVSGGYGDKLIF | 19 | TRDV1 | TRDD3 | medium-sized | TRDJ1
TGTGCCTGTGACACCTTGGGGGATAGCTCCTGGGACACCCGACAGATGTTTTTC | CACDTLGDSSWDTRQMFF | 18 | TRDV2 | TRDD3 | few | TRDJ3
TGTGCCTGTGACACCTGGGGATTGACAGCACAACTCTTCTTT | CACDTWGLTAQLFF | 14 | TRDV2 | - | few | TRDJ2
TGTGCTCTTGGGGAACCACCATTCCTACTGGGGGCTCCCACCGATAAACTCATCTTT | CALGEPPFLLGAPTDKLIF | 19 | TRDV1 | - | few | TRDJ1
TGTGCCTGTGACACTGGGGGTCGCTCCTGGGACACCCGACAGATGTTTTTC | CACDTGGRSWDTRQMFF | 17 | TRDV2 | - | few | TRDJ3
TGTGCCTGTGACACCGGTTTTGGGGGATACTCCTGGGACACCCGACAGATGTTTTTC | CACDTGFGGYSWDTRQMFF | 19 | TRDV2 | TRDD3 | - | TRDJ3
TGTGCCTGTGACACCTGGGGGATATATTTGACAGCACAACTCTTCTTT | CACDTWGIYLTAQLFF | 16 | TRDV2 | TRDD3 | few | TRDJ2
TGTGCCTGTGATTTACTGGGGGATACCGATAAACTCATCTTT | CACDLLGDTDKLIF | 14 | TRDV2 | TRDD3 | few | TRDJ1
TGTGCCTGTGACATGGTGGGGATACGGGACACCGATAAACTCATCTTT | CACDMVGIRDTDKLIF | 16 | TRDV2 | TRDD3 | - | TRDJ1
TGTGCCTTTCCTCCCTCCTACCGAGGATACTCTACAATGTACACCGATAAACTCATCTTT | CAFPPSYRGYSTMYTDKLIF | 20 | TRDV3 | - | few | TRDJ1
TGTGCTCTTGGGGTTCCCTCCCGGCGCCCTTACACCGATAAACTCATCTTT | CALGVPSRRPYTDKLIF | 17 | TRDV1 | - | - | TRDJ1
TGTGCCTGTGACAGAGTACTGGGGGATACCACCTGGGACACCCGACAGATGTTTTTC | CACDRVLGDTTWDTRQMFF | 19 | TRDV2 | TRDD3 | - | TRDJ3
TGTGCTCTTGGGGAACTGGAGTACTGGGGGATTCCCACCGATAAACTCATCTTT | CALGELEYWGIPTDKLIF | 18 | TRDV1 | TRDD3 | few | TRDJ1
TGTGCAGCAAGCGATCCACACTGGGGGTTCACAGCACAACTCTTCTTT | CAASDPHWGFTAQLFF | 16 | TRAV29/DV5 | TRDD3 | few | TRDJ2
TGTGCCTGTGACGCCGTAAGCAATGGAGGATACTCCTGGGACACCCGACAGATGTTTTTC | CACDAVSNGGYSWDTRQMFF | 20 | TRDV2 | - | - | TRDJ3
TGTGCTCTTGGGGGAGAAATCCGCACCGCTTTGACAGCACAACTCTTCTTT | CALGGEIRTALTAQLFF | 17 | TRDV1 | - | few | TRDJ2
TGTGCCTGTGATCCCGTACTGGGGGATACGCGCTCCTGGGACACCCGACAGATGTTTTTC | CACDPVLGDTRSWDTRQMFF | 20 | TRDV2 | TRDD3 | few | TRDJ3
TGTGCCTGTGACACCGTCGGGGATACGCAAACCCTGACCTGGGACACCCGACAGATGTTTTTC | CACDTVGDTQTLTWDTRQMFF | 21 | TRDV2 | TRDD3 | - | TRDJ3
TGTGCCTGTGACACCGCGGGATACGGGTCCTGGGACACCCGACAGATGTTTTTC | CACDTAGYGSWDTRQMFF | 18 | TRDV2 | TRDD3 | - | TRDJ3
TGTGCTCTTGGGGCCCGAGGGATTCCTACGATCCTGGGGGATACCGATAAACTCATCTTT | CALGARGIPTILGDTDKLIF | 20 | TRDV1 | TRDD3 | - | TRDJ1
TGTGCCTGTGACACCGTACTGGGGGATTTGAGCTCCTGGGACACCCGACAGATGTTTTTC | CACDTVLGDLSSWDTRQMFF | 20 | TRDV2 | TRDD3 | - | TRDJ3
TGTGCCTGTGACACCGTGGGACCTGGGGGCTTCTCCTGGGACACCCGACAGATGTTTTTC | CACDTVGPGGFSWDTRQMFF | 20 | TRDV2 | TRDD3 | - | TRDJ3
TGTGCCTGTGACACTCTGGGGGATAGCTCCTGGGACACCCGACAGATGTTTTTC | CACDTLGDSSWDTRQMFF | 18 | TRDV2 | TRDD3 | few | TRDJ3
TGTGCCTGTGACTCCCTTACTGGGGGAGCTTTGACAGCACAACCCTTCTTT | CACDSLTGGALTAQPFF | 17 | TRDV2 | TRDD3 | few | TRDJ2
TGTGCTCTTGGGGATACCATTCCTCTTGGGGGATATGTAGATAAACTCATCTTT | CALGDTIPLGGYVDKLIF | 18 | TRDV1 | TRDD3 | - | TRDJ1
TGTGCCTGTGCCTACTGGGGGATAAGGACTGGTTCCTGGGACACCCGACAGATGTTTTTC | CACAYWGIRTGSWDTRQMFF | 20 | TRDV2 | TRDD3 | - | TRDJ3
TGTGCCTGTGACATACTGGGGGATAACACAGCACAACTCTTCTTT | CACDILGDNTAQLFF | 15 | TRDV2 | TRDD3 | few | TRDJ2
TGTGCTCTTGGGGAACTTGATCCTACGAGATGGGGGATACAGGGCGATAAACTCATCTTT | CALGELDPTRWGIQGDKLIF | 20 | TRDV1 | TRDD3 | medium-sized | TRDJ1
TGTGCCTGTGACACCGTGGGGGATACCGTCGGGGACACCCGACAGATGTTTTTC | CACDTVGDTVGDTRQMFF | 18 | TRDV2 | TRDD3 | few | TRDJ3
TGTGCTCTTGGGGCCCCCCTTCCACCTGGGGGATACACCGATAAACTCATCTTT | CALGAPLPPGGYTDKLIF | 18 | TRDV1 | TRDD3 | - | TRDJ1
TGTGCTCTTGGGGAAAAGTCGGGGGGATACGCGGTCACCGATAAACTCATCTTT | CALGEKSGGYAVTDKLIF | 18 | TRDV1 | TRDD3 | - | TRDJ1
TGTGCCTGTGACACTCTTACTTCCAGCTCCTGGGACACCCGACAGATGTTTTTC | CACDTLTSSSWDTRQMFF | 18 | TRDV2 | - | - | TRDJ3